The entry that follows covers one T cell receptor beta chain sequence. The CDR3 runs 14 residues. CDR1 and CDR2 from the germline V gene are LGHNA and YSLEER. V was clipped by 0 bases and J by 3 bases, with 7 bases between them. The entry originates in a study of cytomegalovirus exposure and HLA in healthy donors. Study-level background: Within the Caucasian-associated ancestry cluster were more than 75% of the 350 to 400 genotyped donors.

PCR was performed using 60 Vbeta and 13 Jbeta primers. Original analysis: It was a later analysis that counted roughly 80 million unique TCR beta chains, of which roughly 10 million were shared. The table came from immunoSEQ multiplex PCR; TCRdb's copy has only in-frame clones and leaves some out. V, J and clone size derive from that table, while D and trimming were established from the DNA sequence. The sample lists 150,000 to 200,000 clones; around 85% were seen once. The sample was PBMCs. This clonotype was sampled from a man between 18 and 35 years old in good health and CMV-seronegative. V usage is TRBV4-3 and J usage is TRBJ2-3; D remains ambiguous. The CDR3 spells CASSQERDTDTQYF. Written as DNA, the CDR3 is TGCGCCAGCAGCCAAGAACGAGATACAGATACGCAGTATTTT.